This T cell receptor (beta chain) was captured by sequencing in a study of cytomegalovirus exposure and HLA in healthy donors. This CDR3 spans 14 amino acids. Germline V gene sequence: CDR1 SGHRS, CDR2 YFSETQ. The V segment lost 0 bases and the J segment 2 bases; nucleotides outside the gene matches: 0. This clone was counted a few times. Primers: 60 Vbeta forward and 13 Jbeta reverse. The table came from immunoSEQ multiplex PCR; TCRdb's copy has only in-frame clones and leaves some out. Of 170,000 or so clones in the sample, about 79% are singletons; the top ten hold roughly 6.5%. The clonotype originates from a man in his forties or fifties in good health and CMV-seropositive. The chain has TRBV5-1 and TRBJ1-2; 8 bases fit TRBD1. The sample taken for sequencing was PBMCs. CDR3 coding DNA: TGCGCCAGCAGCTTGGGGGACAGGAACTATGGCTACACCTTC. Residues: CASSLGDRNYGYTF.